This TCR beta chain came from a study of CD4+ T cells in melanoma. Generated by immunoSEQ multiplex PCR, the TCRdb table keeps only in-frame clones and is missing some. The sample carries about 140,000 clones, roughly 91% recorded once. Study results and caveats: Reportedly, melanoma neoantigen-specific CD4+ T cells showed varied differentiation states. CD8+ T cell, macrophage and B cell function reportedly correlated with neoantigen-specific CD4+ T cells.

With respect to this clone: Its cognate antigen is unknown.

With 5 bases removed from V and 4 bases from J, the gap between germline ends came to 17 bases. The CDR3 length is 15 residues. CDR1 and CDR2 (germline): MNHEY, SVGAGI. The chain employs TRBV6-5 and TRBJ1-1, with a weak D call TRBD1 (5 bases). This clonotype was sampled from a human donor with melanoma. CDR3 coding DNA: TGTGCCAGCAGTGGCTCAGGGATTAGTGGCACTGAAGCTTTCTTT. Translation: CASSGSGISGTEAFF.